This T cell receptor beta chain originates from a study of blood T cell repertoires in COVID-19. TCRdb keeps only in-frame clones here, not all; method: immunoSEQ multiplex PCR. The sample yields around 88,000 clones, roughly 80% seen once. This clone was observed a few times. The V segment lost 5 bases and the J segment 5 bases; nucleotides outside the gene matches: 23. The CDR3 contains 20 residues. Per the germline V gene, CDR1 is MNHEY and CDR2 is SMNVEV (reference sequence). V usage is TRBV27 and J usage is TRBJ1-1; the match to TRBD1 covers 10 bases. Sequenced material: peripheral blood. The clonotype was recovered from a man in his fifties or sixties with acute or convalescent COVID-19. The CDR3 nucleotides read TGTGCCAGCAGTCCCTCTATCACTCCGGGACAGGGGCGGGGGTGGACTGAAGCTTTCTTT. Encoded protein: CASSPSITPGQGRGWTEAFF.